The clone carrying this T cell receptor (beta chain) was picked up many times. Its cognate antigen is unknown. Together with thyroid ultrasound, orbital computed tomography, serum thyroxine and TRAb, clinical symptoms were used for diagnoses. TCR beta CDR3 sequences were amplified from RNA transcripts. TCR CDR3 regions were first amplified by RT-PCR with HTBI primers. Each CDR3 protein gets one entry after TCRdb re-called the multiplex PCR reads with MiXCR. The sample carries over 500,000 distinct CDR3 sequences, about 16% recorded once. CDR1 is MDHEN and CDR2 is SYDVKM in the germline V gene. This CDR3 is 12 amino acids long. Deletions cut 8 bases from V and 5 bases from J, with 13 bases between. The data stem from a study of T cells in Graves' hyperthyroidism and ophthalmopathy. Study observations and caveats: In blood, most of the thyroid clonotypes expanded above 0.001 were also present.

Material: blood. This receptor was obtained from a woman aged 30 to 39 with Graves' ophthalmopathy. The chain uses TRBV28 and TRBJ2-7; D possibly matches TRBD1 or TRBD2 (5 bases each). CDR3 sequence: CASGTADDEQYF. Here the CDR3 DNA reads TGTGCCAGCGGGACCGCCGATGACGAGCAGTACTTC.